Listed below are T cell receptor beta chains from one sample, sequenced in a study of T cell changes during pregnancy in multiple sclerosis. Assay used: immunoSEQ multiplex PCR; TCRdb lists only in-frame clones, some missing. The sample has around 30,000 clones, around 93% seen once; the top ten hold around 0.43%. This specimen was CD4+ T cells from peripheral blood mononuclear cells, taken after pregnancy. These receptors were collected from a female donor with multiple sclerosis, enrolled in a pregnancy study. CDR3s include the opening cysteine and the closing phenylalanine or tryptophan. The D gene is left open where the match is weak. Part of the rows lack a size; the others show once, few, many or a class for expanded clones.

abundance | j_gene | v_gene | d_gene | CDR3aa | CDR3nt
NA | TRBJ1-1 | TRBV4-2 | NA | CASSQGRLTEAFF | TGTGCCAGCAGCCAAGGGCGACTCACTGAAGCTTTCTTT
NA | TRBJ1-1 | TRBV20-1 | NA | CSAPRAEAFF | TGCAGTGCTCCACGGGCTGAAGCTTTCTTT
NA | TRBJ1-5 | TRBV7-9 | NA | CASSLQGGNQPQHF | TGTGCCAGCAGCTTGCAGGGTGGCAATCAGCCCCAGCATTTT
NA | TRBJ2-3 | TRBV7-6 | NA | CASSQGVGGSDTQYF | TGTGCCAGCAGCCAGGGGGTTGGGGGGTCAGATACGCAGTATTTT
NA | TRBJ2-2 | TRBV9 | TRBD1 | CASSVSTGSNTGELFF | TGTGCCAGCAGCGTATCGACAGGGTCGAACACCGGGGAGCTGTTTTTT
once | TRBJ2-1 | TRBV5-4 | TRBD2 | CASSLAGAGDNEQFF | TGTGCCAGCAGCTTGGCCGGAGCGGGGGACAATGAGCAGTTCTTC
NA | TRBJ1-1 | TRBV18 | NA | CASSPPPGNTEAFF | TGTGCCAGCTCACCACCCCCCGGGAACACTGAAGCTTTCTTT
NA | TRBJ2-5 | TRBV7-2 | TRBD1 | CASSLGGTGGETQYF | TGTGCCAGCAGCTTAGGGGGGACAGGGGGAGAGACCCAGTACTTC
NA | TRBJ2-1 | TRBV11-3 | TRBD2 | CASSLDQAGTSLSNEQFF | TGTGCCAGCAGCTTAGATCAGGCCGGGACTAGCTTGTCCAATGAGCAGTTCTTC
NA | TRBJ2-2 | TRBV18 | NA | CASSPRGTGELFF | TGTGCCAGCTCACCAAGAGGGACCGGGGAGCTGTTTTTT
NA | TRBJ2-3 | TRBV7-7 | TRBD2 | CASSLTSGTLTDTQYF | TGTGCCAGCAGCTTAACTAGCGGGACTCTCACAGATACGCAGTATTTT
NA | TRBJ2-3 | TRBV6-1 | NA | CASSEVSGGTLRDTQYF | TGTGCCAGCAGTGAGGTTAGCGGCGGGACTCTGCGAGATACGCAGTATTTT
NA | TRBJ2-1 | TRBV18 | NA | CASSPPSKNEQFF | TGTGCCAGCTCACCACCGAGTAAGAATGAGCAGTTCTTC
NA | TRBJ1-2 | TRBV4-3 | TRBD1 | CASSHRGQRANYGYTF | TGCGCCAGCAGCCATAGGGGACAGAGGGCCAACTATGGCTACACCTTC
NA | TRBJ1-2 | TRBV29-1 | NA | CSVAEQGPFDYTF | TGCAGCGTGGCAGAACAGGGTCCTTTTGACTACACCTTC
NA | TRBJ2-1 | TRBV6-1 | NA | CASSVWYSSYNEQFF | TGTGCCAGCAGTGTATGGTACAGCTCCTACAATGAGCAGTTCTTC
NA | TRBJ2-5 | TRBV15 | NA | CATSRDQRTVQETQYF | TGTGCCACCAGCAGAGATCAACGGACAGTTCAAGAGACCCAGTACTTC
NA | TRBJ2-6 | TRBV19 | NA | CASSSRRLFSGANVLTF | TGTGCCAGTAGTTCTCGACGACTGTTCTCTGGGGCCAACGTCCTGACTTTC
NA | TRBJ2-7 | TRBV19 | TRBD2 | CASSMTSGSRNEQYF | TGTGCCAGTAGTATGACTAGCGGGAGTCGAAACGAGCAGTACTTC
NA | TRBJ1-2 | TRBV5-6 | NA | CASSSDYYGYTF | TGTGCCAGCAGCTCCGACTACTATGGCTACACCTTC
NA | TRBJ1-1 | TRBV2 | NA | CASSPGLTNTEAFF | TGTGCCAGCAGCCCCGGACTCACGAACACTGAAGCTTTCTTT
once | TRBJ1-1 | TRBV9 | TRBD1 | CASSAGTGATEAFF | TGTGCCAGCAGCGCCGGGACAGGGGCAACTGAAGCTTTCTTT
NA | TRBJ2-5 | TRBV19 | NA | CASSANPRVWETQYF | TGTGCCAGTAGTGCGAACCCCAGGGTCTGGGAGACCCAGTACTTC
NA | TRBJ2-3 | TRBV25-1 | NA | CASSDNSPPDTQYF | TGTGCCAGCAGTGACAACTCCCCGCCTGATACGCAGTATTTT
NA | TRBJ2-7 | TRBV18 | NA | CASSPVEIDYEQYF | TGTGCCAGCTCACCAGTAGAGATTGACTACGAGCAGTACTTC
few | TRBJ1-2 | TRBV7-8 | NA | CASSLSGGEGYTF | TGTGCCAGCAGCTTAAGTGGGGGGGAGGGCTACACCTTC
NA | TRBJ2-2 | TRBV7-2 | TRBD2 | CASTRGGENTGELFF | TGTGCCAGCACCCGGGGAGGGGAGAACACCGGGGAGCTGTTTTTT
NA | TRBJ2-4 | TRBV6-4 | NA | CASSAARTDLAKNIQYF | TGTGCCAGCAGTGCCGCGCGGACAGATTTAGCCAAAAACATTCAGTACTTC
NA | TRBJ1-1 | TRBV25-1 | TRBD1 | CASSIQGATEAFF | TGTGCCAGCTCTATACAGGGGGCCACTGAAGCTTTCTTT
NA | TRBJ2-1 | TRBV9 | TRBD1 | CASSVALKGAGEQFF | TGTGCCAGCAGCGTAGCTCTGAAGGGGGCCGGTGAGCAGTTCTTC
NA | TRBJ1-1 | TRBV19 | NA | CASSDRTGYEVLEAFF | TGTGCCAGTAGTGACCGTACAGGGTACGAAGTCCTTGAAGCTTTCTTT
NA | TRBJ2-5 | TRBV23-1 | NA | CASSQSWERSRRETQYF | TGCGCCAGCAGTCAATCGTGGGAGCGGTCCCGCCGGGAGACCCAGTACTTC
NA | TRBJ1-4 | TRBV7-9 | TRBD1 | CASSHRETGWNEKLFF | TGTGCCAGCAGCCACCGAGAGACAGGGTGGAATGAAAAACTGTTTTTT
NA | TRBJ1-1 | TRBV2 | NA | CASSQEQGGRTEAFF | TGTGCCAGCAGTCAAGAACAAGGAGGTAGGACTGAAGCTTTCTTT
once | TRBJ1-4 | TRBV9 | NA | CASSVVGQGNEKLFF | TGTGCCAGCAGCGTAGTAGGTCAGGGGAATGAAAAACTGTTTTTT
NA | TRBJ1-1 | TRBV10-3 | NA | CAISDGPSGEAFF | TGTGCCATCAGTGATGGCCCCTCGGGTGAAGCTTTCTTT
few | TRBJ1-1 | TRBV19 | TRBD1 | CASRRNGQGNTEAFF | TGTGCCAGTAGGAGAAATGGACAGGGAAACACTGAAGCTTTCTTT
NA | TRBJ1-5 | TRBV5-8 | NA | CASSLGTEVNQPQHF | TGTGCCAGCAGCTTGGGGACAGAAGTTAATCAGCCCCAGCATTTT
NA | TRBJ2-5 | TRBV7-9 | TRBD2 | CASSLGLAGGETQYF | TGTGCCAGCAGCTTAGGTCTAGCGGGAGGGGAGACCCAGTACTTC
NA | TRBJ2-7 | TRBV6-1 | TRBD2 | CASKIGLAGTYGQYF | TGTGCCAGCAAAATCGGACTAGCGGGGACCTACGGGCAGTACTTC
once | TRBJ1-1 | TRBV5-1 | NA | CASSLSTGPGTEAFF | TGCGCCAGCAGCCTATCTACAGGGCCGGGCACTGAAGCTTTCTTT
NA | TRBJ2-2 | TRBV6-1 | TRBD1 | CASSKGQGNTGELFF | TGTGCCAGCAGTAAGGGACAGGGAAACACCGGGGAGCTGTTTTTT
NA | TRBJ1-2 | TRBV18 | NA | CATQAGAVGYTF | TGTGCCACACAGGCGGGGGCCGTTGGCTACACCTTC
few | TRBJ2-2 | TRBV7-3 | NA | CASSLNGPGDTGELFF | TGTGCCAGCAGCTTAAATGGCCCAGGGGACACCGGGGAGCTGTTTTTT
once | TRBJ1-2 | TRBV9 | TRBD1 | CASSVAKGAMGYTF | TGTGCCAGCAGCGTAGCCAAGGGGGCGATGGGCTACACCTTC
NA | TRBJ2-7 | TRBV9 | NA | CASSVGLATYEQYF | TGTGCCAGCAGCGTAGGGCTAGCGACCTACGAGCAGTACTTC
once | TRBJ2-7 | TRBV30 | TRBD2 | CAWSVWRTSGGALYEQYF | TGTGCCTGGAGTGTATGGAGAACTAGCGGGGGGGCTCTGTACGAGCAGTACTTC
NA | TRBJ2-6 | TRBV7-9 | NA | CASTPLGVQNSGANVLTF | TGTGCCAGCACCCCACTCGGGGTTCAAAACTCTGGGGCCAACGTCCTGACTTTC
NA | TRBJ1-1 | TRBV5-6 | NA | CASSFTPGAIRTAAFF | TGTGCCAGCAGCTTTACTCCAGGGGCCATACGCACGGCGGCTTTCTTT
NA | TRBJ1-2 | TRBV6-1 | TRBD1 | CANFEMGQASTFTF | TGTGCCAACTTCGAAATGGGACAGGCCTCTACGTTCACCTTC